Sequencing of this TCR beta chain was carried out in a study of blood T cell repertoires in COVID-19. For the study at large: The United States, Italy and Spain supplied acute and convalescent COVID-19 samples. From T cells, B-cell-depleted T cells, or PBMCs came the material, which was cDNA or gDNA.

The J segment lost 4 bases and the V segment lost 3 bases, leaving 1 base of the junction unmatched. The CDR3 has 14 amino acids. Germline V gene sequence: CDR1 SGHRS, CDR2 YFSETQ. As handled by the study authors: Using reference gene primer amplification, nucleated cell counts were estimated. The data were produced by immunoSEQ multiplex PCR, yet TCRdb's version contains in-frame clones alone and is incomplete. V and J calls and clone size come straight from that table; D and trimming were deduced from the DNA. The data hold some 95,000 clones, with 80% observed a single time. The sequence was collected from a man between 45 and 60 years old who had recovered from COVID-19. The chain carries TRBV5-1 and TRBJ2-5, with 12 bases lining up with TRBD2. The specimen was peripheral blood. CDR3 nucleotide sequence: TGCGCCAGCAGCTCGGGACTAGCGGGAGAGACCCAGTACTTC. Its translation is CASSSGLAGETQYF.